A single sample is the source of the 16 T cell receptor beta chains below, sequenced in a study of spatial heterogeneity in lung cancer. Broader study findings: Intratumoral expanded alpha and beta TCR counts were found to track tumor mutation counts.

Time point reported: sample taken at primary tumor resection. Each CDR3 protein gets one entry after TCRdb re-called the 5' RACE reads with MiXCR. Altogether 5,000 to 7,000 distinct CDR3 sequences are present, under 20% being singletons, with the ten largest covering 11%. Their recognized antigens are unknown. The sample consisted of lung tumor tissue, taken at surgery. These receptors originate from a male donor with early-stage non-small cell lung cancer.

By its share, this clonotype is medium-sized. This chain uses TRBV7-2 with TRBJ1-5; TRBD1 matches at 7 bases. The CDR3 has 13 residues. CDR1 SGHTA and CDR2 FQGNSA come from the germline V gene. The V segment lost 9 bases and the J segment 5 bases; nucleotides outside the gene matches: 7. DNA for the CDR3: TGTGCCAGTAGCGTAACAGGGGATCAGCCCCAGCATTTT. Translation: CASSVTGDQPQHF.

This clonotype is categorized as medium-sized. V is TRBV19 and J is TRBJ1-1; D gene uncertain. V lost 8 bases and J 4 bases, leaving 8 bases between the germline ends. Germline V lookup: CDR1 LNHDA, CDR2 SQIVND (reference sequence). The CDR3 has 11 residues. The CDR3 DNA follows: TGTGCCAGTGGGCGGCTCACTGAAGCTTTCTTT. Amino acids: CASGRLTEAFF.

Comments on this clonotype: This may be a read error: a much more frequent sequence differs by one nucleotide. The rearrangement joins TRBV7-2 to TRBJ1-6, with D uncertain. The CDR3 loop spans 16 amino acids. Looked up from germline, CDR1 is SGHTA and CDR2 is FQGNSA. This CDR3 reads CACSLDSRRNNSPLHF. The CDR3 DNA is TGTGCCTGCAGCTTAGACTCGAGGAGAAATAATTCACCCCTCCACTTT.

V and J are TRBV2 and TRBJ2-5, with 12 bases that match TRBD2. J gave up 9 bases and V 6 bases, and 8 bases lay outside the gene matches. Per germline, CDR1 SNHLY and CDR2 FYNNEI. This CDR3 has 14 residues. CDR3 in amino acids: CASRGLAGTGAQYF. The CDR3 bases are TGTGCCAGCAGAGGACTAGCGGGAACGGGGGCCCAGTACTTC.

By proportion, this clonotype is medium-sized (0.01 to 0.1%). A junction boundary mismatches the germline segment, possibly from a read error. This rearrangement joins TRBV5-1 to TRBJ2-7; 8 bases fit TRBD1. CDR3 length equals 12 residues. The V gene's germline CDR1 is SGHRS and CDR2 YFSETQ. CDR3 amino acids: CASSLGQGLQSF. For the CDR3, the DNA is TGCGCCAGCAGCCTCGGACAGGGCCTTCAATCCTTC. Looking up the rest from reference TRBV5-1 and TRBJ2-7 gives the full variable domain: KAGVTQTPRYLIKTRGQQVTLSCSPISGHRSVSWYQQTPGQGLQFLFEYFSETQRNKGNFPGRFSGRQFSNSRSEMNVSTLELGDSALYLCASSLGQGLQSFGPGTRLTVT.

In its sample, this clonotype ranks as medium-sized (0.01 to 0.1%). V and J are TRBV27 and TRBJ1-2; 7 bases agree with TRBD1. The CDR3 contains 13 residues. V trimming: 8 bases; J trimming: 2 bases; junction bases outside the gene matches: 5. CDR1 MNHEY and CDR2 SMNVEV come from the germline V gene (reference sequence). The DNA of the CDR3 is TGTGCCAGCCGGGGACAGCAAAACTATGGCTACACCTTC. Its translation: CASRGQQNYGYTF.

With regard to this clonotype: Just one base apart from a much larger clone, this may be a read error. The CDR3 sequence: CSSHGASSYEQYF. The DNA of the CDR3 is TGCAGTTCTCATGGGGCGAGCTCCTACGAGCAGTACTTC. The V gene is TRBV20-1, the J gene TRBJ2-7; D possibly corresponds to TRBD1 (5 bases). Trimming removed 8 bases from V and 0 bases from J, with 14 bases in between. Germline assignment: CDR1 DFQATT and CDR2 SNEGSKA (reference sequence). CDR3 length: 13 amino acids.

This clonotype was recorded at least ten times. This chain joins TRBV5-1 and TRBJ1-1; a possible D gene is TRBD1 (6 bases). The V gene lost 4 bases and the J gene lost 4 bases, with 20 bases spanning the gap. The CDR3 is 16 residues long. The germline V gene has CDR1 SGHRS and CDR2 YFSETQ. This CDR3 is CASSAPDSSAPTEAFF. CDR3 in DNA: TGCGCCAGCAGCGCCCCGGACAGTTCTGCCCCCACTGAAGCTTTCTTT. The complete variable domain, with remaining parts taken from reference TRBV5-1 and TRBJ1-1, reads KAGVTQTPRYLIKTRGQQVTLSCSPISGHRSVSWYQQTPGQGLQFLFEYFSETQRNKGNFPGRFSGRQFSNSRSEMNVSTLELGDSALYLCASSAPDSSAPTEAFFGQGTRLTVV.

The chain links TRBV28 to TRBJ2-5; weak D call: TRBD2 (7 bases). Looked up from germline, CDR1 is MDHEN and CDR2 is SYDVKM. V lost 7 bases and J 5 bases, leaving 17 bases between the germline ends. This CDR3 contains 14 residues. CDR3 sequence reads: CASTPWGGGETQYF. In DNA form, the CDR3 reads TGTGCCAGCACTCCATGGGGGGGCGGGGAGACCCAGTACTTC.

Relative to its sample, this clonotype is medium-sized. The rearrangement links TRBV18 to TRBJ1-5; TRBD1 is a possible D gene (5 bases). Germline CDR1 is KGHSH and CDR2 is LQKENI. The length of the CDR3 is 13 residues. With 3 bases removed from V and 5 bases from J, the gap between germline ends came to 8 bases. CDR3 in amino acids: CASSPRDDQPQHF. As DNA, the CDR3 is TGTGCCAGCTCACCCCGGGACGATCAGCCCCAGCATTTT.

CDR3 protein: CASRRDNRHYGYTF. The CDR3, as DNA: TGTGCCAGCAGAAGGGACAACCGCCACTATGGCTACACCTTC. The chain is built from TRBV6-5 and TRBJ1-2; tentatively, D is TRBD1 (6 bases). V was pared by 6 bases and J by 3 bases, with 14 bases between. Per the germline V gene, CDR1 is MNHEY and CDR2 is SVGAGI. The CDR3 has 14 amino acids.

By sample fraction, this clonotype is medium-sized. The chain has TRBV7-2 and TRBJ2-1; the D is unclear. Germline values: CDR1 SGHTA, CDR2 FQGNSA. The CDR3 extends over 14 amino acids. Trimming cost V 4 bases and J 6 bases, with 13 bases left between them. This CDR3 is CASSWGLKGNEQFF. The DNA for the CDR3 is TGTGCCAGCAGCTGGGGTCTGAAGGGCAATGAGCAGTTCTTC.

This clonotype was found many times. The rearrangement joins TRBV3-1 to TRBJ2-4, with 11 positions matching TRBD1. Per germline, CDR1 LGHDT and CDR2 YNNKEL (reference sequence). The CDR3 totals 12 residues. V lost 4 bases, J lost 16 bases, and 6 bases stayed unmatched. CDR3 sequence reads: CASSPGTGGPYF. CDR3 DNA: TGTGCCAGCAGCCCCGGGACAGGGGGTCCCTACTTC.

This chain links TRBV4-2 with TRBJ2-5; 11 positions agree with TRBD2. V gave up 4 bases and J gave up 5 bases; unmatched junction bases: 3. Germline CDR1 and CDR2: LGHNA and YNFKEQ. The CDR3 has 14 residues. The CDR3 DNA sequence: TGTGCCAGCAGCCCCTGGACTAGCGGGGAGACCCAGTACTTC. Amino acids: CASSPWTSGETQYF.

The CDR3 bases are TGCAGCGGCGGACAGGGGGTAGTTGAAAAACTGTTTTTT. Translating gives CSGGQGVVEKLFF. The chain combines TRBV29-1 with TRBJ1-4; 10 nucleotides match TRBD1. The V gene's germline CDR1 is SQVTM and CDR2 ANQGSEA. The CDR3 is made up of 13 amino acids. J gave up 7 bases and V 7 bases, and 6 bases lay outside the gene matches. The variable domain in full, completed from reference TRBV29-1 and TRBJ1-4, reads SAVISQKPSRDICQRGTSLTIQCQVDSQVTMMFWYRQQPGQSLTLIATANQGSEATYESGFVIDKFPISRPNLTFSTLTVSNMSPEDSSIYLCSGGQGVVEKLFFGSGTQLSVL.

Judged by abundance, this clonotype is medium-sized. The chain is built from TRBV20-1 and TRBJ2-1; TRBD2 aligns across 7 bases. The V gene end was trimmed by 4 bases and the J gene end by 2 bases; junction bases not matched to a gene: 5. The CDR3 consists of 14 residues. CDR1 DFQATT and CDR2 SNEGSKA come from the germline V gene (reference sequence). The CDR3 nucleotides read TGCAGTGCTATGGGGAGGGGAACCTACAATGAGCAGTTCTTC. It codes for CSAMGRGTYNEQFF.